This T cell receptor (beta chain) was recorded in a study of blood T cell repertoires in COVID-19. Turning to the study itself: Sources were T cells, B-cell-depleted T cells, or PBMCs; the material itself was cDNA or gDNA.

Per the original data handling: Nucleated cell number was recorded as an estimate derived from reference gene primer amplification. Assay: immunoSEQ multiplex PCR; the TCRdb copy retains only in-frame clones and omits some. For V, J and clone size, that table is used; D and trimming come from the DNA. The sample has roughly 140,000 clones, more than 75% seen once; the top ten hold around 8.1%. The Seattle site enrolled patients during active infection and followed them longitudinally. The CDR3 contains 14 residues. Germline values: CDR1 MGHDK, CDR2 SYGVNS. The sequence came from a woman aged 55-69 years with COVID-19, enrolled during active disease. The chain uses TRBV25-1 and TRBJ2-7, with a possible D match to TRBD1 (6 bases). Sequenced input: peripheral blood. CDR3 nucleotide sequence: TGTTACTACTCGAATGGGACAATCCGCTACGAGCAGTACTTC. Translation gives CYYSNGTIRYEQYF.